This T cell receptor (beta chain) was captured in a study of T cells after yellow fever vaccination. The germline V gene has CDR1 SGHRS and CDR2 YFSETQ. The CDR3 consists of 13 residues. J lost 6 bases, V lost 4 bases, and 6 bases had no gene match. TCRdb fed the 5' RACE reads into MiXCR, producing one record per CDR3 protein. The sample records some 350,000 distinct CDR3 sequences, around 6.4% being singletons. The chain carries TRBV5-1 and TRBJ2-7, with 8 bases aligning to TRBD2. This sequence originates from a man between 25 and 39 years old who received the YFV17D yellow fever vaccine. The sequenced sample was PBMCs, obtained 5 days after the yellow fever booster vaccination. CDR3 nucleotide sequence: TGCGCCAGCAGCCTAGGAACTAGCGGCGAGCAGTACTTC. It is translated as CASSLGTSGEQYF.